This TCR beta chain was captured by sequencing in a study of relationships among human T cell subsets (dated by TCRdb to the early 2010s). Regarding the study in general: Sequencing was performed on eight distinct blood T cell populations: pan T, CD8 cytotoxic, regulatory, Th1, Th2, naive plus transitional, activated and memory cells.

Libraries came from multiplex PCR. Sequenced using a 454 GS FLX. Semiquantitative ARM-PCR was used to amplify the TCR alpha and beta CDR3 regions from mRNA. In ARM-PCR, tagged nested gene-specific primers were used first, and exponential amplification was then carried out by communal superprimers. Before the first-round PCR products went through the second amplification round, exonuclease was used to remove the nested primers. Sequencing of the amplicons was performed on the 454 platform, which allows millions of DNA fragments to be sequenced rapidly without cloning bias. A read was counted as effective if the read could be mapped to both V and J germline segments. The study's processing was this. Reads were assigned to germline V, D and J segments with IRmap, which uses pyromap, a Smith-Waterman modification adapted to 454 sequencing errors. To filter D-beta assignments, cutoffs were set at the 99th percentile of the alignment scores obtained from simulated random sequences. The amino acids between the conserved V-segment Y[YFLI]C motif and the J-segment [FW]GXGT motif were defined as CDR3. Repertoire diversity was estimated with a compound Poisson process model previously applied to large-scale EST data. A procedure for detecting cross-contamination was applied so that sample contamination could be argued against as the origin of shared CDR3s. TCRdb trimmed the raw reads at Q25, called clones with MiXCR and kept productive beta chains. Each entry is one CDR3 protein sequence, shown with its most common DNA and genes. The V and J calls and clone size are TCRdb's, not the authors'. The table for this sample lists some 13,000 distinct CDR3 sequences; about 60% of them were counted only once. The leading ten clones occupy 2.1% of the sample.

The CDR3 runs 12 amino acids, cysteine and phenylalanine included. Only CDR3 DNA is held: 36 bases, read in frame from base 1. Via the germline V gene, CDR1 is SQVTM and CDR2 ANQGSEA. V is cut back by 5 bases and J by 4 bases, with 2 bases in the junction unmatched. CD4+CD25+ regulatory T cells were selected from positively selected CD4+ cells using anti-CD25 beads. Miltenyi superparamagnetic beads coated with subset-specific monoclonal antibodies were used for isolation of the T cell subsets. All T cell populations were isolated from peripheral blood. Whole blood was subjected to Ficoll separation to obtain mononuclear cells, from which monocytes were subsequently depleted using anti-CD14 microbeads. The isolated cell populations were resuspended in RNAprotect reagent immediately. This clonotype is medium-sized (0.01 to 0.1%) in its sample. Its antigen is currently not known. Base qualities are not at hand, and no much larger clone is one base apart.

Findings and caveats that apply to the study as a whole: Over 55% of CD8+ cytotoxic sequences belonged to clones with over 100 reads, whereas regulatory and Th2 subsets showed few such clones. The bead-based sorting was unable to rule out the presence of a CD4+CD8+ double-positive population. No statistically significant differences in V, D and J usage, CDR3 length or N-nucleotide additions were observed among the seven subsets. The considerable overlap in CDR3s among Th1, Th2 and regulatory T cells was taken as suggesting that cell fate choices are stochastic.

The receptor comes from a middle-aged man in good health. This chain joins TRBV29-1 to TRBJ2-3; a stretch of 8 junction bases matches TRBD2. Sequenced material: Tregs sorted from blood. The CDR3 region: CSVSGGADTQYF. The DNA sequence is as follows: TGCAGCGTTAGCGGGGGAGCAGATACGCAGTATTTT.